These T cell receptor beta chains were read from a single sample in a study of cytotoxic CD8 clonotypes in ibrutinib-treated CLL. Clones were read by immunoSEQ multiplex PCR, and TCRdb kept only the in-frame ones, dropping some. The table records some 310,000 clones, around four fifths of them present only once. This material consisted of PBMCs, taken before ibrutinib treatment. The receptor source for this set is a human donor with chronic lymphocytic leukemia. CDR3s include the opening cysteine and the closing phenylalanine or tryptophan. Only part of the rows carry a size: once, few, many, or a class if the clone is expanded.

TRBV4-3	.	TRBJ1-5	CASSQGGASSSNQPQHF
TRBV2	.	TRBJ2-1	CASSEMGPYNEQFF
TRBV5-1	.	TRBJ1-2	CASSLGQLYGYTF
TRBV5-1	.	TRBJ1-3	CASRMMDRGNTIYF
TRBV19	.	TRBJ2-7	CASSPSAGQNYEQYF
TRBV11-2	.	TRBJ2-5	CASSWYQETQYF
TRBV28	few	TRBJ1-5	CASILRGGYQPQHF
TRBV5-3	once	TRBJ2-7	CARSLTGGPFGEQYF
TRBV7-6	.	TRBJ2-5	CASRVTLVGAETQYF
TRBV4-1	once	TRBJ2-7	CASSQEERTNYEQYF
TRBV7-2	once	TRBJ2-1	CASSLDSRLAVTYNEQFF
TRBV13	once	TRBJ2-5	CASSLVGGQETQYF
TRBV28	once	TRBJ2-7	CASSFLGQVYEQYF
TRBV28	.	TRBJ1-2	CASSRPGANYGYTF
TRBV7-9	once	TRBJ2-1	CASSSGAISYNEQFF
TRBV5-1	.	TRBJ2-7	CASSRGLAGEGEQYF
TRBV9	.	TRBJ2-5	CASSMSFTVGETQYF
TRBV27	.	TRBJ1-2	CASRTSIDGYTF
TRBV30	.	TRBJ2-7	CACEQESEQYF
TRBV23-1	.	TRBJ1-3	CASSQPDRVSLPFSGNTIYF
TRBV30	.	TRBJ2-7	CAGGDDTQIYEQYF
TRBV27	.	TRBJ1-5	CASSIGGLSNQPQHF
TRBV19	.	TRBJ2-2	CAARTSATGELFF
TRBV5-1	few	TRBJ2-7	CASSLAGTDEQYF
TRBV7-2	.	TRBJ1-2	CASSLDRGLGYTF
TRBV27	.	TRBJ2-7	CASSPSAALLSYEQYF
TRBV28	.	TRBJ1-4	CASSGHQTNEFQFF
TRBV11-3	.	TRBJ1-1	CASSRQGNTEAFF
TRBV25-1	.	TRBJ2-2	CASTGTGHTGELFF
TRBV29-1	.	TRBJ1-1	CSGKQGGIPEAFF
TRBV15	once	TRBJ1-2	CATSSYGANYGYTF
TRBV7-2	few	TRBJ2-3	CASSLFRLAGGHTDTQYF
TRBV30	.	TRBJ1-4	CAWSQPPRGSGEKLFF
TRBV6-5	.	TRBJ1-2	CASKQGRYGYTF
TRBV18	few	TRBJ1-1	CASSPGRRNTEAFF
TRBV5-1	.	TRBJ2-1	CASSLARQGALYNEQFF
TRBV28	.	TRBJ1-5	CAIERDNNQPQHF
TRBV2	once	TRBJ1-2	CASLDRERNYGYTF
TRBV12-5	.	TRBJ2-6	CASSPGANVLTF
TRBV28	.	TRBJ1-5	CASSLIRGASQPQHF
TRBV4-3	once	TRBJ2-7	CASSQVSGHSYEQYF
TRBV4-3	.	TRBJ2-7	CASSQEGTPPYEQYF
TRBV5-6	few	TRBJ2-1	CASSFSDRAYNEQFF
TRBV30	.	TRBJ2-7	CAWSQTSYEQYF
TRBV4-2	.	TRBJ1-1	CASSQGGEYTEAFF
TRBV11-2	.	TRBJ1-4	CASSLRGTGNEKLFF
TRBV28	.	TRBJ2-7	CASSHVGIREQYF
TRBV28	.	TRBJ2-7	CASSPTPGQGTVGYF
TRBV5-8	.	TRBJ2-7	CASSLVAGTGWLQYF
TRBV7-2	.	TRBJ2-1	CASSFSGSPLTFYNEQFF
TRBV7-8	.	TRBJ2-1	CASSLPTSGSLGYNEQFF
TRBV6-5	.	TRBJ2-3	CASSYGSGASTDTQYF
TRBV18	few	TRBJ2-1	CASSLGLSLLNEQFF
TRBV4-1	.	TRBJ2-7	CASSPGGAPYEQYF
TRBV28	few	TRBJ1-1	CASSTDPFDTEAFF
TRBV2	few	TRBJ2-7	CASSDGGGYGYEQYF
TRBV13	.	TRBJ2-3	CASSLIGASTDTQYF
TRBV10-3	once	TRBJ2-2	CAITDRNTGELFF
TRBV15	.	TRBJ2-7	CATSRDGTDPYEQYF
TRBV6-5	.	TRBJ1-2	CASSYRQIDGYTF